The rows below give T cell receptor beta chains drawn from one sample of a study of cytomegalovirus exposure and HLA in healthy donors. This table comes from immunoSEQ multiplex PCR, and its TCRdb copy is limited to in-frame clones, with some not included. Its listing shows about 40,000 clones. Sequenced material: PBMCs. The receptors shown here come from a human donor in good health. CDR3s include the opening cysteine and the closing phenylalanine or tryptophan. The order of the fields is V gene, J gene, CDR3 protein.

>TRBV15|TRBJ1-1
CATSPSGGRAFF
>TRBV10-3|TRBJ1-3
CATRDRSFSGNTIYF
>TRBV19|TRBJ1-5
CASSTEYLQHQHF
>TRBV7-9|TRBJ1-6
CASSLDRGHSPLHF
>TRBV9|TRBJ1-1
CASSPRRRSDTEAFF
>TRBV7-9|TRBJ1-4
CASSSERGEKLFF
>TRBV5-1|TRBJ1-1
CASSLQEKTEAFF
>TRBV4-2|TRBJ2-7
CASSQGQPEVRQYF
>TRBV2|TRBJ1-5
CASGREPQHF
>TRBV19|TRBJ2-5
CASSPGRLAQETQYF
>TRBV5-1|TRBJ2-1
CASSPLQGAGGLYEQFF
>TRBV7-6|TRBJ1-2
CASSPTGSTGRNGYTF
>TRBV10-2|TRBJ1-3
CATAPTGNTIYF
>TRBV4-2|TRBJ2-1
CASRGGLNNEQFF
>TRBV5-1|TRBJ1-1
CASSLATGGYNTEAFF
>TRBV28|TRBJ2-7
CASTPAGDYEQYF
>TRBV19|TRBJ1-1
CASSINRGTEAFF
>TRBV7-9|TRBJ1-2
CASSPLEAGDYGYTF
>TRBV9|TRBJ2-1
CASSVTSGDDNEQFF
>TRBV5-6|TRBJ2-7
CASSLDSPSSYEQYF
>TRBV7-9|TRBJ2-7
CASSYGTSGGSYEQYF
>TRBV4-2|TRBJ2-7
CASSQEGQSAYEQYF
>TRBV7-6|TRBJ2-7
CASSSLDSPEQYF
>TRBV5-5|TRBJ2-1
CASSGLDRSGSYNEQFF
>TRBV10-2|TRBJ1-2
CASRAGFYHGYTF
>TRBV27|TRBJ1-1
CASSRGLNTEAFF
>TRBV30|TRBJ1-2
CAWRENRPDGRYGYTF
>TRBV6-1|TRBJ2-2
CASSDAAGGPNTGELFF
>TRBV19|TRBJ1-6
CASRLQGASAPLHF
>TRBV10-2|TRBJ2-3
CASRDREGTDTQYF
>TRBV5-1|TRBJ1-4
CASSWGTGRRSTTNEKLFF
>TRBV19|TRBJ1-5
CASTTQPGGIGNQPQHF
>TRBV4-2|TRBJ1-6
CASSQEAVGRLNSPLHF
>TRBV7-6|TRBJ2-7
CASSLEGGWGYEQYF
>TRBV6-1|TRBJ1-6
CASSDWRGGGSPLHF
>TRBV7-7|TRBJ1-1
CASSLQGMNTEAFF
>TRBV7-3|TRBJ2-5
CASSLMGQGVGETQYF
>TRBV5-6|TRBJ2-3
CASSLTSGGTTDTQYF
>TRBV27|TRBJ2-5
CASSWAGGETQYF
>TRBV6-5|TRBJ1-1
CASSYRGGRTEAFF
>TRBV29-1|TRBJ2-7
CSVEGAFSNEQYF
>TRBV10-1|TRBJ1-1
CASTQGWGSEAFF
>TRBV6-5|TRBJ2-5
CASSYPGGGETQYF
>TRBV2|TRBJ1-6
CASRPPGQGDSPLHF
>TRBV12-5|TRBJ1-1
CASGPHRAGDTEDFF
>TRBV9|TRBJ2-3
CASSAVEGRTDTQYF
>TRBV30|TRBJ2-1
CAWSVLRVTEQFF
>TRBV30|TRBJ1-1
CAWSGDRDAEAFF
>TRBV30|TRBJ1-1
CAWIGRGPGKAEAFF
>TRBV5-1|TRBJ1-5
CASSSDRDRGQSGNQPQHF
>TRBV30|TRBJ2-1
CAWSEGGPVNEQFF
>TRBV19|TRBJ1-2
CASSGGDRGLWSRGYTF
>TRBV19|TRBJ1-6
CASTTGPSYNSPLHF
>TRBV4-1|TRBJ2-7
CASSHQRAGSGLAESAVQYF
>TRBV18|TRBJ2-5
CASSLRDWTSNFETQYF
>TRBV7-6|TRBJ1-1
CASSLGGGTEAFF
>TRBV27|TRBJ2-7
CASSLSVGTGGGEQYF